This T cell receptor (beta chain) stems from a study of T cell repertoires in cytomegalovirus infection. TCRdb reprocessed the reads via MiXCR and lists one record per CDR3 protein. The repertoire has roughly 600,000 distinct CDR3 sequences, approximately 24% of them found once; the top ten carry less than 9.5%. Source material: CD8+ T cells from PBMCs. This TCR was sampled from a human donor in good health (CMV status not recorded). Some clones in this sample may be carry-over from other donors' samples.

The CDR3 region is CATSRSRTGLNTEAFF. The CDR3 DNA is TGTGCCACCAGCAGATCAAGGACAGGGCTGAACACTGAAGCTTTCTTT. V and J are TRBV15 and TRBJ1-1; 8 bases align to TRBD1. CDR3 length: 16 amino acids. Germline-derived CDR1 and CDR2 are LNHNV and YYDKDF (reference sequence). V was clipped by 2 bases and J by 0 bases; unmatched bases: 5.